The sequence of this T cell receptor beta chain was determined in a study of cytomegalovirus exposure and HLA in healthy donors. This CDR3 has 15 residues. Trimming removed 0 bases from V and 3 bases from J, with 13 bases in between. Germline lookup yields CDR1 SGDLS and CDR2 YYNGEE. Only in-frame clones appear in the TCRdb table, and some are missing; sequencing was by immunoSEQ multiplex PCR. The sample has 97,000 or so clones; around 88% are singletons. The J gene is TRBJ2-7, the V gene TRBV9; maybe TRBD2 (6 bases). This clonotype originated in a woman aged 25 to 39 in good health and CMV-seronegative. What was sequenced was PBMCs. The CDR3 bases are TGTGCCAGCAGCGTAGAGGAGGGCATCTTCTACGAGCAGTACTTC. Translated, it gives CASSVEEGIFYEQYF.